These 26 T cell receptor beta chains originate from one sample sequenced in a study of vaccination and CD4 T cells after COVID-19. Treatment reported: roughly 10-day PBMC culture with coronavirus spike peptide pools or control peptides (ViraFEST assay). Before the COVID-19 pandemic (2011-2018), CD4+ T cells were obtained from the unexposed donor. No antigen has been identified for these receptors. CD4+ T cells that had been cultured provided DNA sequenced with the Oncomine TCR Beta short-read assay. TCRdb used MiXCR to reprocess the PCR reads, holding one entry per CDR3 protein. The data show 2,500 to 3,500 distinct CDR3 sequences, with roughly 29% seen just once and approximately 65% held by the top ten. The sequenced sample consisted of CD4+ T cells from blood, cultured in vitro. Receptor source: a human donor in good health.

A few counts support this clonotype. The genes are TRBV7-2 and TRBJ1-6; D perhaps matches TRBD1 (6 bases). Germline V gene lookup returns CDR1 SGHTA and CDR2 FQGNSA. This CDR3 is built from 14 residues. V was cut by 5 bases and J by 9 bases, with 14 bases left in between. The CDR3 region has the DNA TGTGCCAGCAGCAAGACGACAGGAGTTTCACCCCTCCACTTT. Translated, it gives CASSKTTGVSPLHF.

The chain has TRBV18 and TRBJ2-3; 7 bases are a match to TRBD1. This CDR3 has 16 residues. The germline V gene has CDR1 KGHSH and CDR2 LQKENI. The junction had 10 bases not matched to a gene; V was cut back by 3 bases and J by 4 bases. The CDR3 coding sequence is TGTGCCAGCTCACCCCGACCGGGACAGCAAGCAGATACGCAGTATTTT. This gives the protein CASSPRPGQQADTQYF.

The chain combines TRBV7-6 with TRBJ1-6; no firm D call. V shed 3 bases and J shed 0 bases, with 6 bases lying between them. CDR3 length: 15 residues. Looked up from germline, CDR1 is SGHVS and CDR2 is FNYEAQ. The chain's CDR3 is CASSLSYSYNSPLHF. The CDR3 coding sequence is TGTGCCAGCAGCTTGTCATACTCCTATAATTCACCCCTCCACTTT.

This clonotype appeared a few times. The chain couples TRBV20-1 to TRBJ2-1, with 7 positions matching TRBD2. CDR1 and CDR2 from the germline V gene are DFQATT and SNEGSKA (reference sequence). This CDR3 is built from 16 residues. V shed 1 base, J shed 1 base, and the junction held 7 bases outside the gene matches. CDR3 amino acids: CSARVRTSESYNEQFF. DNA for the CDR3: TGCAGTGCTAGAGTCCGCACTAGCGAGTCCTACAATGAGCAGTTCTTC.

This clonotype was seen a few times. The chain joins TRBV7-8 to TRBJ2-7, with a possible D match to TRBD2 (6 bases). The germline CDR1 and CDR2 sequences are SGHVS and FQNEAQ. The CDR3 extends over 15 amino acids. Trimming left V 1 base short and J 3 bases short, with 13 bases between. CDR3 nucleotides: TGTGCCAGCAGCTTAGGGTTCTCTAGCGTCTACGAGCAGTACTTC. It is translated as CASSLGFSSVYEQYF. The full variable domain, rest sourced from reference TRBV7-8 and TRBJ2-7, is GAGVSQSPRYKVAKRGQDVALRCDPISGHVSLFWYQQALGQGPEFLTYFQNEAQLDKSGLPSDRFFAERPEGSVSTLKIQRTQQEDSAVYLCASSLGFSSVYEQYFGPGTRLTVT.

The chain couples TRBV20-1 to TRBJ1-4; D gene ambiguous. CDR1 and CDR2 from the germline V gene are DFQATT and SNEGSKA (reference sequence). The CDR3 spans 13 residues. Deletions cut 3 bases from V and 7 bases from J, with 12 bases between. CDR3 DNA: TGCAGTGCTAGGAGGCGGGGTAGTGAAAAACTGTTTTTT. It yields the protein CSARRRGSEKLFF.

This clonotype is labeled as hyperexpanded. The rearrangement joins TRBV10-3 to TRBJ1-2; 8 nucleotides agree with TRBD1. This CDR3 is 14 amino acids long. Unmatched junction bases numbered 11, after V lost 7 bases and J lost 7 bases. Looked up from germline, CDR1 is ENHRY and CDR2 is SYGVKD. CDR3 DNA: TGTGCCATCAATCCAACTGGACAGGGTCGTGGCTACACCTTC. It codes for CAINPTGQGRGYTF.

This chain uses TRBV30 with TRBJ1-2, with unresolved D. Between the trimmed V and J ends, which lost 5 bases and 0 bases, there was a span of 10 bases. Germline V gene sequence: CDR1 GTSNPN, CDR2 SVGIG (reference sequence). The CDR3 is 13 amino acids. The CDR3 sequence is CAWWWGANYGYTF. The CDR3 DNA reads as TGTGCCTGGTGGTGGGGAGCTAACTATGGCTACACCTTC.

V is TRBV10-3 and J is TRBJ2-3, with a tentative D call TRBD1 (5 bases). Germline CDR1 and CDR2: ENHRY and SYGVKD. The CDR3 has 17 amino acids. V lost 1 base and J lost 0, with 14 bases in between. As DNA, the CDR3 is TGTGCCATCAGTGAGTTGTTGGGGCCTACTAGCACAGATACGCAGTATTTT. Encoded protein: CAISELLGPTSTDTQYF.

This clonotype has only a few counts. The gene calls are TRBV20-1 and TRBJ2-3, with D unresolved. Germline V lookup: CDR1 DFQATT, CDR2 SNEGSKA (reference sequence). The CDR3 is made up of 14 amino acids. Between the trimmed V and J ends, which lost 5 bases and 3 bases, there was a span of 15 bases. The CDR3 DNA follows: TGCAGTGCTCCTGAACAGTGGAAAACAGATACGCAGTATTTT. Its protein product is CSAPEQWKTDTQYF.

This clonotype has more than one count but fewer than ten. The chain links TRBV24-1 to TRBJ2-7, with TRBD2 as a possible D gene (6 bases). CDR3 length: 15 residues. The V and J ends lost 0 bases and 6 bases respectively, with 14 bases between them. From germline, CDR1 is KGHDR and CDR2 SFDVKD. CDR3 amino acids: CATSDLRRGMVEQYF. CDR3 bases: TGTGCCACCAGTGATTTGCGGAGGGGCATGGTCGAGCAGTACTTC.

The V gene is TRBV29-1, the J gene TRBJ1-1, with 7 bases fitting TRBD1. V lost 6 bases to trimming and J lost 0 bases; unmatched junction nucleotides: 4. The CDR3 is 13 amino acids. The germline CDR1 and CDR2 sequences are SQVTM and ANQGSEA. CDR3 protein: CSVRGWMNTEAFF. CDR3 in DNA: TGCAGCGTCAGGGGGTGGATGAACACTGAAGCTTTCTTT.

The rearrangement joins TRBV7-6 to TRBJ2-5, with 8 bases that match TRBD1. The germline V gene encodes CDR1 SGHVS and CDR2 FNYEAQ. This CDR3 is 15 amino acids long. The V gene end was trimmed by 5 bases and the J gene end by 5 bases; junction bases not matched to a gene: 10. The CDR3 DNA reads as TGTGCCAGCAGCGTACGACAGGGGTACGGGGAGACCCAGTACTTC. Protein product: CASSVRQGYGETQYF. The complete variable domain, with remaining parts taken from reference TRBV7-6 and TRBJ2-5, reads GAGVSQSPRYKVTKRGQDVALRCDPISGHVSLYWYRQALGQGPEFLTYFNYEAQQDKSGLPNDRFSAERPEGSISTLTIQRTEQRDSAMYRCASSVRQGYGETQYFGPGTRLLVL.

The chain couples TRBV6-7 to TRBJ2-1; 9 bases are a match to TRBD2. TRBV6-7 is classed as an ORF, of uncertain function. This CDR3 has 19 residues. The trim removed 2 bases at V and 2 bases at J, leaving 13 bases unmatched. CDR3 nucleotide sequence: TGTGCCAGCAGTTACCATATCGCGGAGCGGGGGGCACCCTACAATGAGCAGTTCTTC. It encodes CASSYHIAERGAPYNEQFF.

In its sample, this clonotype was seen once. The CDR3 DNA reads as TGTGCCAGCAGCTTATCGGGGGCGGTGACGAAGCAGTTCTTC. This translates into CASSLSGAVTKQFF. The chain links TRBV7-2 to TRBJ2-1; D might be TRBD1 or TRBD2, each matching 6 bases. V lost 2 bases and J lost 11, with 16 bases in between. CDR3 length: 14 residues. Looked up from germline, CDR1 is SGHTA and CDR2 is FQGNSA.

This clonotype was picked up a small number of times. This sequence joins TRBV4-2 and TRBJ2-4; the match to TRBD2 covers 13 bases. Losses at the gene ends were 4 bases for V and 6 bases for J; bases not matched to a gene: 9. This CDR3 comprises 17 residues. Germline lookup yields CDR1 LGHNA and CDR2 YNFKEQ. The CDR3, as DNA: TGTGCCAGCAGCCTAAGGACTAGCGGGAGTGTCGGAAACATTCAGTACTTC. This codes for CASSLRTSGSVGNIQYF.

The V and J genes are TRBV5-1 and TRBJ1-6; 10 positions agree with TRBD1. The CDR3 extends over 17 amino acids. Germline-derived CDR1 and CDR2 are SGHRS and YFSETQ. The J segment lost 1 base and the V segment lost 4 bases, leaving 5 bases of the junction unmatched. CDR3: CASSNRQGASYNSPLHF. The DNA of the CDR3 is TGCGCCAGCAGCAATAGACAGGGGGCTTCCTATAATTCACCCCTCCACTTT. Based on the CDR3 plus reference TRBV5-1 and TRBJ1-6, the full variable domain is KAGVTQTPRYLIKTRGQQVTLSCSPISGHRSVSWYQQTPGQGLQFLFEYFSETQRNKGNFPGRFSGRQFSNSRSEMNVSTLELGDSALYLCASSNRQGASYNSPLHFGNGTRLTVT.

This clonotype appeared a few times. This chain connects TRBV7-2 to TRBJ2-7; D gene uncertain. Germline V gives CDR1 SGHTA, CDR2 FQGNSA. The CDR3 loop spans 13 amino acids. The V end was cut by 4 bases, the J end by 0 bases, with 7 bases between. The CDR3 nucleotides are TGTGCCAGCAGCTCAAGCTTCTCCTACGAGCAGTACTTC. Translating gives CASSSSFSYEQYF. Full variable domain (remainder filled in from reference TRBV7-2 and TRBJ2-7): GAGVSQSPSNKVTEKGKDVELRCDPISGHTALYWYRQSLGQGLEFLIYFQGNSAPDKSGLPSDRFSAERTGGSVSTLTIQRTQQEDSAVYLCASSSSFSYEQYFGPGTRLTVT.

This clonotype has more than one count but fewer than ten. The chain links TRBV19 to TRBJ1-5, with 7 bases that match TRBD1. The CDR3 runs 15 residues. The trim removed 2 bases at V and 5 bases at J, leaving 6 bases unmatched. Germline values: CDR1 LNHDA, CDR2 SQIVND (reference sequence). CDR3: CASSIWGQKDQPQHF. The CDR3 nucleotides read TGTGCCAGTAGTATATGGGGACAGAAGGATCAGCCCCAGCATTTT. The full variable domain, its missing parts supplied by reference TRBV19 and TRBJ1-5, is DGGITQSPKYLFRKEGQNVTLSCEQNLNHDAMYWYRQDPGQGLRLIYYSQIVNDFQKGDIAEGYSVSREKKESFPLTVTSAQKNPTAFYLCASSIWGQKDQPQHFGDGTRLSIL.

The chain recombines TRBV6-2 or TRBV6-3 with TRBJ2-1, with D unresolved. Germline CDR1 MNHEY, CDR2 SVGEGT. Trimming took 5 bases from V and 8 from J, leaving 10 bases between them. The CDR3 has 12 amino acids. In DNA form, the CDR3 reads TGTGCCAGCAGTCCTGCAGTGGATGAGCAGTTCTTC. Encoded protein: CASSPAVDEQFF.

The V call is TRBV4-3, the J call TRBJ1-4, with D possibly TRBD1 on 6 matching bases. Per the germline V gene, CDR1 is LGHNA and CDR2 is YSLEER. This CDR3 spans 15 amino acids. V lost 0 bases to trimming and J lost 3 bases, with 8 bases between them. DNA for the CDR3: TGCGCCAGCAGCCAAGATTACAGGGCTAATGAAAAACTGTTTTTT. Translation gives CASSQDYRANEKLFF.

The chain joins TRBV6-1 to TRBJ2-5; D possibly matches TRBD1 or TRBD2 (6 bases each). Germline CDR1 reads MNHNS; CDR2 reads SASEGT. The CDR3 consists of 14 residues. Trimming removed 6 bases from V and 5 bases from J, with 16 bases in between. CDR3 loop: CASRDRGGTETQYF. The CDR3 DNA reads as TGTGCCAGCAGAGACAGAGGGGGGACGGAGACCCAGTACTTC.

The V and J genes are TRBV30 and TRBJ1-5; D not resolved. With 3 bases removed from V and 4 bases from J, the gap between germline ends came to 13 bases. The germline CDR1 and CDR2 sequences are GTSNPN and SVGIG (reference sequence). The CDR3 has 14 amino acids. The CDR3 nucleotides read TGTGCCTGGAGGGACGGAAGAGGGAATCAGCCCCAGCATTTT. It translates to CAWRDGRGNQPQHF. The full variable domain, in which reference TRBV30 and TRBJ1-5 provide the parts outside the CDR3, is SQTIHQWPATLVQPVGSPLSLECTVEGTSNPNLYWYRQAAGRGLQLLFYSVGIGQISSEVPQNLSASRPQDRQFILSSKKLLLSDSGFYLCAWRDGRGNQPQHFGDGTRLSIL.

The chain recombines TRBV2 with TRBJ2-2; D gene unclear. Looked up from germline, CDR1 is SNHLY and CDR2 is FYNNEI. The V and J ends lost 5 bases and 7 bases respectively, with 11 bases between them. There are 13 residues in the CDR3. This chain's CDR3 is CASSPTGRGELFF. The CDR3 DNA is TGTGCCAGCAGTCCGACTGGGCGCGGGGAGCTGTTTTTT. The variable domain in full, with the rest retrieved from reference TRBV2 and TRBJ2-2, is EPEVTQTPSHQVTQMGQEVILRCVPISNHLYFYWYRQILGQKVEFLVSFYNNEISEKSEIFDDQFSVERPDGSNFTLKIRSTKLEDSAMYFCASSPTGRGELFFGEGSRLTVL.

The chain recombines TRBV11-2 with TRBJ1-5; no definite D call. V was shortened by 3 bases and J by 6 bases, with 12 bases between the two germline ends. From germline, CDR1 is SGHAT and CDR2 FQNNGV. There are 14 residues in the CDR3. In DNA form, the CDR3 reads TGTGCCAGCAGCTTTGACCTTAGCGGTCAGCCCCAGCATTTT. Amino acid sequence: CASSFDLSGQPQHF.

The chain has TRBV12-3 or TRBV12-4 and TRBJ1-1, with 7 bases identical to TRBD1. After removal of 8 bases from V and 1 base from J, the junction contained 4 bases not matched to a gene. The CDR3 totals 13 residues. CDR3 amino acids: CASAGQPNTEAFF. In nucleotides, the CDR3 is TGTGCCAGCGCGGGACAGCCGAACACTGAAGCTTTCTTT.